This TCR beta chain was profiled in a study of CD8+CD57+ T cells in acquired aplastic anemia. Across the study: Sorted CD4+ plus CD8+ cells gave DNA averaging roughly 3 ug.

From germline, CDR1 is SGHAT and CDR2 FQDESV (reference sequence). With 2 bases removed from V and 11 bases from J, the gap between germline ends came to 15 bases. CDR3 length: 13 amino acids. Study-wide results and limits: Patients were compared with controls for CD8+ Simpson's diversity, and no significant difference emerged. Patients shared 25 to 35 CD8+ CDR3 sequences with controls.

Of note for this clonotype: Its antigen remains unidentified.

Investigators profiled TCR beta VDJ and CDR3 from genomic DNA template. TCRdb fed the reads into MiXCR, producing one record per CDR3 protein. The top ten clones hold 7% to 9% of a sample with around 250,000 distinct CDR3 sequences, approximately 56% of them seen once. The sample consisted of sorted CD4+, CD8+, or CD8+CD57+ T cells (not recorded which) from PBMCs. The chain links TRBV11-1 to TRBJ1-1; tentatively, D is TRBD1 (5 bases). This clonotype originated in a human donor with severe aplastic anemia or a healthy control (not recorded which). CDR3 amino acids: CASSLWGGKPAFF. CDR3 bases: TGTGCCAGCAGCTTATGGGGCGGGAAACCGGCTTTCTTT.